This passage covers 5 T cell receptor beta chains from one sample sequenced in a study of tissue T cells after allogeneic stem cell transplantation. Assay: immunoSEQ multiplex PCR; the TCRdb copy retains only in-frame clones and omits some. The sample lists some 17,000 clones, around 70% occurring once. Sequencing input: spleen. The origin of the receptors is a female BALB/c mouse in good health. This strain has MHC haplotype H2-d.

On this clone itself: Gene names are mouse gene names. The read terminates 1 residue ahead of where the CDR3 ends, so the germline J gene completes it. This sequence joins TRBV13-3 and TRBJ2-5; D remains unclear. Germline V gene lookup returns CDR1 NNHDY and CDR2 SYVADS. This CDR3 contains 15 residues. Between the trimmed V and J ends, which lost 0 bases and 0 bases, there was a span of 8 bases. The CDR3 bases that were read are TGTGCCAGCAGTGATGGTCCTTTTAACCAAGACACCCAGTAC. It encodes CASSDGPFNQDTQY. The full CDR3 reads CASSDGPFNQDTQYF.

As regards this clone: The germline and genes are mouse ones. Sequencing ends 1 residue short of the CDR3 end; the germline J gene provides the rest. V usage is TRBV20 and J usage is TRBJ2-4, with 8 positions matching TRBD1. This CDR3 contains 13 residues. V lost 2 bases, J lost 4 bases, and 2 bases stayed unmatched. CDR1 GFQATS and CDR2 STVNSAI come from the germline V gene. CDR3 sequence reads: CGARPGGENTLYF. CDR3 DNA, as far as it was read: TGTGGTGCTAGGCCAGGGGGCGAAAACACCTTGTAC.

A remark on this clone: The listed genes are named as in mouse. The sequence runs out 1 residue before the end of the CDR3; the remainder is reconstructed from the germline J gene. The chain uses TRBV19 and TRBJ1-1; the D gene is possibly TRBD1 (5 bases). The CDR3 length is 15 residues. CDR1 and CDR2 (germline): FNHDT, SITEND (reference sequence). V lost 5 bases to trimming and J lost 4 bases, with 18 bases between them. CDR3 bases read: TGTGCCAGCAGCCGTGTGGGGCGCTGGAGCACAGAAGTCTTC. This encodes CASSRVGRWSTEVF. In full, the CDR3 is CASSRVGRWSTEVFF. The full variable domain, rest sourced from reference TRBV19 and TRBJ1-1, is GGIITQTPKFLIGQEGQKLTLKCQQNFNHDTMYWYRQDSGKGLRLIYYSITENDLQKGDLSEGYDASREKKSSFSLTVTSAQKNEMAVFLCASSRVGRWSTEVFFGKGTRLTVV.

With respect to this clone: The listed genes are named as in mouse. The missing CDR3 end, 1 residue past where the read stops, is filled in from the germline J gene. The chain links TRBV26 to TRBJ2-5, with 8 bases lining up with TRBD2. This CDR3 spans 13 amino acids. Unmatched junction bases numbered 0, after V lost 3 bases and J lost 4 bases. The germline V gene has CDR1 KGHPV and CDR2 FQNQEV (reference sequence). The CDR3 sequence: CASSLLGEDTQYF. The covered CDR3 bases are TGTGCCAGCAGTCTACTGGGGGAAGACACCCAGTAC.

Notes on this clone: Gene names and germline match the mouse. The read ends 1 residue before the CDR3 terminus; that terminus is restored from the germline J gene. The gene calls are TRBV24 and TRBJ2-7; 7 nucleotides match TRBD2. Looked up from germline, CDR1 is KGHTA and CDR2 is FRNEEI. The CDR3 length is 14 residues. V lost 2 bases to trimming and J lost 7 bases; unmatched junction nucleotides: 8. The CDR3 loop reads CASSLVGGDEEQYF. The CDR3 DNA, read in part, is TGTGCCAGCAGTCTGGTCGGGGGGGATGAGGAACAGTAC.